A single sample gave rise to the 5 T cell receptor beta chains below, sequenced in a study of blood T cell repertoires in COVID-19. Sequencing was performed with immunoSEQ multiplex PCR; in TCRdb, only in-frame clones are kept and a portion is missing. The sample shows 150,000 to 200,000 clones, 82% of them seen only once. Sequenced input: PBMCs or T cells enriched from blood (not recorded which). All receptors come from a woman aged 55 to 70 with acute COVID-19.

The chain carries TRBV7-9 and TRBJ2-5; D is undetermined. V lost 5 bases to trimming and J lost 5 bases, with 6 bases between them. The CDR3 sequence is 11 residues long. Germline V gene lookup returns CDR1 SEHNR and CDR2 FQNEAQ (reference sequence). The CDR3 nucleotides are TGTGCCAGCAGCCCTACGGAGACCCAGTACTTC. This codes for CASSPTETQYF.

The chain carries TRBV12-5 and TRBJ1-1, with TRBD1 identical over 7 bases. The V and J ends lost 2 bases and 0 bases, in that order; junction bases with no gene match: 9. The CDR3 covers 17 residues. CDR1 LGHNT and CDR2 FRNRAP come from the germline V gene. The CDR3 region is CASGLTTGSGLNTEAFF. The CDR3 nucleotides read TGTGCTAGTGGTTTGACGACAGGGTCTGGGCTGAACACTGAAGCTTTCTTT.

This clone was observed a handful of times. The chain has TRBV2 and TRBJ2-3, with D perhaps matching TRBD1 (6 bases). Trimming took 6 bases from V and 1 from J, leaving 17 bases between them. The germline V gene encodes CDR1 SNHLY and CDR2 FYNNEI. The CDR3 covers 16 residues. In DNA form, the CDR3 reads TGTGCCAGCAGCGCTGGACCCTGGACAGGCACAGATACGCAGTATTTT. This sequence encodes CASSAGPWTGTDTQYF.

The J gene is TRBJ1-1, the V gene TRBV6-5; TRBD1 matches 7 bases. J gave up 4 bases and V 5 bases, and 10 bases lay outside the gene matches. CDR1 is MNHEY, CDR2 SVGAGI, per germline. There are 15 residues in the CDR3. CDR3 coding DNA: TGTGCCAGCAGTCACCGGACAGGCTCGTCCACTGAAGCTTTCTTT. This encodes CASSHRTGSSTEAFF.

This clone was counted once. This rearrangement joins TRBV5-6 to TRBJ2-5, with a weak D call TRBD2 (6 bases). CDR1 and CDR2 from the germline V gene are SGHDT and YYEEEE. The length of the CDR3 is 13 residues. Trimming pared 4 bases from V and 6 bases from J, leaving 13 bases between. The CDR3 nucleotides read TGTGCCAGCAGCCCCGGGAGTGCGAAGACCCAGTACTTC. Encoded protein: CASSPGSAKTQYF. The full variable domain, in which reference TRBV5-6 and TRBJ2-5 provide the parts outside the CDR3, is DAGVTQSPTHLIKTRGQQVTLRCSPKSGHDTVSWYQQALGQGPQFIFQYYEEEERQRGNFPDRFSGHQFPNYSSELNVNALLLGDSALYLCASSPGSAKTQYFGPGTRLLVL.